This TCR beta chain was identified in a study of blood T cells in healthy people across ages. The CDR3 spans 16 residues. The ends were cut back, 4 bases at V and 0 bases at J, with 15 bases in the middle. Looked up from germline, CDR1 is MNHEY and CDR2 is SMNVEV (reference sequence). The use of a sample-barcoded 5' primer and a J-beta primer mix characterized a second PCR of about 7 to 12 cycles. MiXCR, run by TCRdb on the 5' RACE reads, gives a single entry per CDR3 protein. The sample has around 1,500,000 distinct CDR3 sequences; 25% to 30% are singletons. General observations from the study: More naive CD4+ cells and higher diversity were found in long-lived than in aged donors. A strong correlation between TCR beta diversity and naive T cell percentage was seen. Per-million-T-cell TCR beta diversity fell roughly linearly with age. Leaving the PBMCs unsorted stopped any conclusive comparison of naive versus antigen-experienced cells.

This clonotype was observed at least ten times. The antigen remains undetermined. Sequenced sample: blood. The chain combines TRBV27 with TRBJ1-2; D possibly corresponds to TRBD1 (6 bases). The sequence was obtained from a woman aged 25 to 39 in good health. The DNA of the CDR3 is TGTGCCAGCAGTTCCCCCGGCAGGGGAGCTAACTATGGCTACACCTTC. Translation: CASSSPGRGANYGYTF.